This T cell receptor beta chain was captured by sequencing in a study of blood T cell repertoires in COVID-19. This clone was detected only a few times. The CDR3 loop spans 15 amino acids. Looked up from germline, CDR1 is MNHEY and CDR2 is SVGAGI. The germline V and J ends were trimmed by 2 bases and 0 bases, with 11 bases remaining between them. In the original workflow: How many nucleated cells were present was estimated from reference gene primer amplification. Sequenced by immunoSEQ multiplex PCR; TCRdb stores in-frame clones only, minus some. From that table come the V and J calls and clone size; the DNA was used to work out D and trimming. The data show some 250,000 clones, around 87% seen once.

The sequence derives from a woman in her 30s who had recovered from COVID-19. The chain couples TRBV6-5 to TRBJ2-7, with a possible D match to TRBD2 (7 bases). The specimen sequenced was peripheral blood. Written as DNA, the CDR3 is TGTGCCAGCAGTTACACCGGGGGGCACTCCTACGAGCAGTACTTC. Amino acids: CASSYTGGHSYEQYF.